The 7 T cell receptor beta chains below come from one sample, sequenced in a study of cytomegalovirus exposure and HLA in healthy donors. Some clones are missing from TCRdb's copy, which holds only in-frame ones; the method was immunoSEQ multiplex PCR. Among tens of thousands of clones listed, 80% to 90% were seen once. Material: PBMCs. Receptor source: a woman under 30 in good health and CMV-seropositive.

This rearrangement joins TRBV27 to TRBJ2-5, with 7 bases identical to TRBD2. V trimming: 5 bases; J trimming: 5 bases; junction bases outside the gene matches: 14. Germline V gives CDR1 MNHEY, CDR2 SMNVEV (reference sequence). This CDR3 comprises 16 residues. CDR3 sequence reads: CASSPLLATGDETQYF. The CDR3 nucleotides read TGTGCCAGCAGTCCCTTACTAGCGACGGGAGATGAGACCCAGTACTTC.

CDR3 nucleotide sequence: TGTGCCAGCAGTGAAGGGCTCGGGAGCTCCTACAATGAGCAGTTCTTC. It translates to CASSEGLGSSYNEQFF. The V and J genes are TRBV6-1 and TRBJ2-1; tentatively, D is TRBD2 (6 bases). The V end was cut by 1 base, the J end by 0 bases, with 10 bases between. Germline V CDR1 and CDR2: MNHNS, SASEGT. CDR3 length equals 16 residues.

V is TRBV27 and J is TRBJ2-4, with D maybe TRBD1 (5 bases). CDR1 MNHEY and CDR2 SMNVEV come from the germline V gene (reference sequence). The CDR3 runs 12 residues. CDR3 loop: CGVGLAKNIQYF. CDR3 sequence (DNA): TGTGGGGTGGGGCTAGCCAAAAACATTCAGTACTTC.

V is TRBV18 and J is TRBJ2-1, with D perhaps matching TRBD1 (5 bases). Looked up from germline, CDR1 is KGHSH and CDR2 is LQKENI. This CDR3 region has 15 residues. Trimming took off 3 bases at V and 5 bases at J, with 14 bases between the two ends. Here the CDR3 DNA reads TGTGCCAGCTCACCCTACACGACAGAAAACAATGAGCAGTTCTTC. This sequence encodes CASSPYTTENNEQFF.

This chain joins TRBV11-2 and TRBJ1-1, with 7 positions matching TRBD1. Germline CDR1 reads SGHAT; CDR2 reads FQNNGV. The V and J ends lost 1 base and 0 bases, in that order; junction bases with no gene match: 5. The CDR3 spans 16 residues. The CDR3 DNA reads TGTGCCAGCAGCTTAGCCCCACAGGGGTTGAACACTGAAGCTTTCTTT. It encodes CASSLAPQGLNTEAFF. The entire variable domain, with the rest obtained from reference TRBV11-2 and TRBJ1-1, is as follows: EAGVAQSPRYKIIEKRQSVAFWCNPISGHATLYWYQQILGQGPKLLIQFQNNGVVDDSQLPKDRFSAERLKGVDSTLKIQPAKLEDSAVYLCASSLAPQGLNTEAFFGQGTRLTVV.

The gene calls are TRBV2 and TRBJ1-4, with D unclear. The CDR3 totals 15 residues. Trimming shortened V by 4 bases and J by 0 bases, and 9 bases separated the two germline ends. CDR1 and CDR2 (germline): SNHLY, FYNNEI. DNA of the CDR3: TGTGCCAGCAGTGGATCAGGATCAACTAATGAAAAACTGTTTTTT. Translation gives CASSGSGSTNEKLFF. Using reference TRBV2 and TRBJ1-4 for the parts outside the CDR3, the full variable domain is EPEVTQTPSHQVTQMGQEVILRCVPISNHLYFYWYRQILGQKVEFLVSFYNNEISEKSEIFDDQFSVERPDGSNFTLKIRSTKLEDSAMYFCASSGSGSTNEKLFFGSGTQLSVL.

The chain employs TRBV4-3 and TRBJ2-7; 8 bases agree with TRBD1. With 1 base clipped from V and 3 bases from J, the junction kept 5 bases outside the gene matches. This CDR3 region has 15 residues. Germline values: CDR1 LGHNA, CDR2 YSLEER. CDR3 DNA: TGCGCCAGCAGCCAAGTTAGAACAGGGGGCTACGAGCAGTACTTC. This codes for CASSQVRTGGYEQYF.